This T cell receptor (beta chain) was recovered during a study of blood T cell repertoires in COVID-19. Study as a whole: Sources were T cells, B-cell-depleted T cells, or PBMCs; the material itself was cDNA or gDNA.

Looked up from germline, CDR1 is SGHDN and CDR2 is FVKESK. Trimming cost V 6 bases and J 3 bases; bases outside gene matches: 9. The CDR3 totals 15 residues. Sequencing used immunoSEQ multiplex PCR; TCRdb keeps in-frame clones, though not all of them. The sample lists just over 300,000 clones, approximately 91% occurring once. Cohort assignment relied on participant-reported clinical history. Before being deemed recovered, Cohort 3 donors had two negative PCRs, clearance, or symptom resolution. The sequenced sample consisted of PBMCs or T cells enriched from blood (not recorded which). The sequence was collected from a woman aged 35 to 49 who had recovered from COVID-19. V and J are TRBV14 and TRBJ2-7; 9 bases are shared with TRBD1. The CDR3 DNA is TGTGCCAGCAGTCTATCGGGACAGGGATTCTACGAGCAGTACTTC. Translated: CASSLSGQGFYEQYF.